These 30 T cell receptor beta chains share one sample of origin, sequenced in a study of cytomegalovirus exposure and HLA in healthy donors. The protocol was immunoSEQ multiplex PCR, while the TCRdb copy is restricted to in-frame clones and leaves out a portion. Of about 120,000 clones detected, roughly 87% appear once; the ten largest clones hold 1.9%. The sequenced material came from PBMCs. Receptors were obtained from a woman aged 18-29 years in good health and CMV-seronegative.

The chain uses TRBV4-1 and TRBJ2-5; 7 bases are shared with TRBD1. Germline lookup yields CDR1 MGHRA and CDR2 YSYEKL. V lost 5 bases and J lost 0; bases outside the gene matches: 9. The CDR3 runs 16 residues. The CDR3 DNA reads TGCGCCAGCAGCGAACGTCCGGACAGGCACCAAGAGACCCAGTACTTC. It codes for CASSERPDRHQETQYF.

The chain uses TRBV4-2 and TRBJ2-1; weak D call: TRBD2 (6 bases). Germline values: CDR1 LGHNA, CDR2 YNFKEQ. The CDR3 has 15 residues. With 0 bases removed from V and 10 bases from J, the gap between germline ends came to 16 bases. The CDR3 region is CASSQEGGSLKEQFF. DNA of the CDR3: TGTGCCAGCAGCCAAGAGGGGGGTAGTCTGAAGGAGCAGTTCTTC.

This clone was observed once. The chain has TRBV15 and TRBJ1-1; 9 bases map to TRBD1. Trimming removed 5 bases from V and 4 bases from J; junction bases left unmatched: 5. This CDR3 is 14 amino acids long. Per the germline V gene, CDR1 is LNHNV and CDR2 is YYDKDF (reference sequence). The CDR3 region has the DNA TGTGCCACCAGCGCTATGACAGGGGGCACTGAAGCTTTCTTT. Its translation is CATSAMTGGTEAFF.

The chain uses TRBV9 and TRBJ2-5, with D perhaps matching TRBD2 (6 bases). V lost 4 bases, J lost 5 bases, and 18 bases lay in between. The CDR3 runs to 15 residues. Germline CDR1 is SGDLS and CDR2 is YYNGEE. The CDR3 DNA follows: TGTGCCAGCAGCAATGACGGAGGGTCATCGGAGACCCAGTACTTC. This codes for CASSNDGGSSETQYF. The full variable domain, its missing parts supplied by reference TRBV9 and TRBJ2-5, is DSGVTQTPKHLITATGQRVTLRCSPRSGDLSVYWYQQSLDQGLQFLIQYYNGEERAKGNILERFSAQQFPDLHSELNLSSLELGDSALYFCASSNDGGSSETQYFGPGTRLLVL.

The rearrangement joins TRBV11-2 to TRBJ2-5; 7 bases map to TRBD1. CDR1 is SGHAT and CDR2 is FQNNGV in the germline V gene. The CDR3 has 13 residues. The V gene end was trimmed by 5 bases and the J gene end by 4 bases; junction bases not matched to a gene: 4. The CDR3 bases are TGTGCCAGCAGCCCGACAGGGCGAGAGACCCAGTACTTC. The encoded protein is CASSPTGRETQYF. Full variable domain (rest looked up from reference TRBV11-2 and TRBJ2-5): EAGVAQSPRYKIIEKRQSVAFWCNPISGHATLYWYQQILGQGPKLLIQFQNNGVVDDSQLPKDRFSAERLKGVDSTLKIQPAKLEDSAVYLCASSPTGRETQYFGPGTRLLVL.

The CDR3 nucleotides read TGTGCCAGCAGCCCCCGAGGCCTGACTGGCAAGTGGCAGTTCTTC. Its protein product is CASSPRGLTGKWQFF. The gene calls are TRBV5-6 and TRBJ2-1, with D unclear. Germline V lookup: CDR1 SGHDT, CDR2 YYEEEE. Trimming took 4 bases from V and 12 from J, leaving 23 bases between them. This CDR3 is 15 amino acids long. Using reference TRBV5-6 and TRBJ2-1 for the parts outside the CDR3, the full variable domain is DAGVTQSPTHLIKTRGQQVTLRCSPKSGHDTVSWYQQALGQGPQFIFQYYEEEERQRGNFPDRFSGHQFPNYSSELNVNALLLGDSALYLCASSPRGLTGKWQFFGPGTRLTVL.

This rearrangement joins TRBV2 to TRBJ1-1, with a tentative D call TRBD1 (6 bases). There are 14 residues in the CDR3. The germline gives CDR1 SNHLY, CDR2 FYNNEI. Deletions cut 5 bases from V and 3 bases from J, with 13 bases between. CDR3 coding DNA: TGTGCCAGCAGTTATTTCTCAGGGGACACTGAAGCTTTCTTT. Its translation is CASSYFSGDTEAFF.

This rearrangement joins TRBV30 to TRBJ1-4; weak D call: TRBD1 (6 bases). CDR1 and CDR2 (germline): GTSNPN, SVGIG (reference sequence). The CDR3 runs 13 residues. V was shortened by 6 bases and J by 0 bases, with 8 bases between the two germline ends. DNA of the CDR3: TGTGCCTGCAACAGGGCAACTAATGAAAAACTGTTTTTT. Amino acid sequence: CACNRATNEKLFF.

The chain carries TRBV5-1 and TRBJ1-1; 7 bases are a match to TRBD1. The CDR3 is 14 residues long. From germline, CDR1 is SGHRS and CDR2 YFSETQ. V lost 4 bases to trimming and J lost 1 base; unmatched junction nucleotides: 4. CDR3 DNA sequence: TGCGCCAGCAGCGCCGGGACAGCGAACACTGAAGCTTTCTTT. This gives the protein CASSAGTANTEAFF.

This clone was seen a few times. The CDR3 sequence is CASLQTGIYGYTF. DNA for the CDR3: TGTGCCAGCCTACAAACGGGGATCTATGGCTACACCTTC. The rearrangement links TRBV25-1 to TRBJ1-2; D unclear. The germline V and J ends were trimmed by 8 bases and 4 bases, with 14 bases remaining between them. The CDR3 contains 13 residues. Germline lookup yields CDR1 MGHDK and CDR2 SYGVNS.

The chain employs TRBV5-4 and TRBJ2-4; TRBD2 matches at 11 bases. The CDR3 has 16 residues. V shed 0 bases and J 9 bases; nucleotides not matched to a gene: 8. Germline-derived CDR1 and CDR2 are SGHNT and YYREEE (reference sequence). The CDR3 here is CASSLATSGRYSIQYF. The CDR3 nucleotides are TGTGCCAGCAGCTTGGCTACTAGCGGGAGATATAGCATTCAGTACTTC.

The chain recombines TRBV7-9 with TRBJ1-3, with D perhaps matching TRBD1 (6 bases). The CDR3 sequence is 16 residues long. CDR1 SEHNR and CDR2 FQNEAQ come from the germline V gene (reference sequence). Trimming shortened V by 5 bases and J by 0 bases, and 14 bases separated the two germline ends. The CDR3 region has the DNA TGTGCCAGCAGCGCACATAGAGGGGGCTCTGGAAACACCATATATTTT. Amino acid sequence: CASSAHRGGSGNTIYF.

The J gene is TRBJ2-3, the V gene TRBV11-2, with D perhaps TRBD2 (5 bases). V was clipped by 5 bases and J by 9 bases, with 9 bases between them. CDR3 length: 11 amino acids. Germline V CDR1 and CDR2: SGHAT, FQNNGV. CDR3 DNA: TGTGCCAGCAGCCAAGCGGAGACGCAGTATTTT. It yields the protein CASSQAETQYF.

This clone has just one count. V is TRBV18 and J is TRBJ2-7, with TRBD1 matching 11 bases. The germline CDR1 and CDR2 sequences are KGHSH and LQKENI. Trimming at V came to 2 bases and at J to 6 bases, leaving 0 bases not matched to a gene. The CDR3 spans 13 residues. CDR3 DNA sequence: TGTGCCAGCTCACCAGGGACAGGGGGCGAGCAGTACTTC. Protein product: CASSPGTGGEQYF.

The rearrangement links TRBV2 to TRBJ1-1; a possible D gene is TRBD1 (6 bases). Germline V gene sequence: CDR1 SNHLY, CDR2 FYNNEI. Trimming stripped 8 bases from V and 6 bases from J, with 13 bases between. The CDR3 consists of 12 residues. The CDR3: CASDTGSAEAFF. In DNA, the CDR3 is TGTGCCAGCGATACAGGGAGTGCTGAAGCTTTCTTT.

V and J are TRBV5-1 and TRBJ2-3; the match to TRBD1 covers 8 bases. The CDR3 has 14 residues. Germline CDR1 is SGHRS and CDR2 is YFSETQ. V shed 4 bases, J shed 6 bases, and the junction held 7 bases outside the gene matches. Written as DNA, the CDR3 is TGCGCCAGCAGCACCGGACAGGGCATGGATACGCAGTATTTT. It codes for CASSTGQGMDTQYF. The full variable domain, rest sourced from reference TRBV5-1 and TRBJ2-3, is KAGVTQTPRYLIKTRGQQVTLSCSPISGHRSVSWYQQTPGQGLQFLFEYFSETQRNKGNFPGRFSGRQFSNSRSEMNVSTLELGDSALYLCASSTGQGMDTQYFGPGTRLTVL.

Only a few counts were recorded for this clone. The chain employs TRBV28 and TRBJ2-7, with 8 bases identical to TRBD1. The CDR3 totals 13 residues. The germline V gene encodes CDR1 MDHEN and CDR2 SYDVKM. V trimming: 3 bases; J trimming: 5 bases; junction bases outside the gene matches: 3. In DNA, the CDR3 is TGTGCCAGCAGTTTGGACAGGGACAACGAGCAGTACTTC. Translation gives CASSLDRDNEQYF.

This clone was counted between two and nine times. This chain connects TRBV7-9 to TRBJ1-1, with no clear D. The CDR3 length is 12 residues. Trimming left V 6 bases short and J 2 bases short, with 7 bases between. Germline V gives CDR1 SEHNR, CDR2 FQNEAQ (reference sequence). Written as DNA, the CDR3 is TGTGCCAGCAGTTCACAAAACACTGAAGCTTTCTTT. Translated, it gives CASSSQNTEAFF.

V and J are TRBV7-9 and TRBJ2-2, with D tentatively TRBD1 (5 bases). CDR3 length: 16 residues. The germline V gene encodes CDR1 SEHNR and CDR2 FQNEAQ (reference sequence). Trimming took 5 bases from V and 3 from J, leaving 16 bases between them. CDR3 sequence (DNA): TGTGCCAGCAGCCTCCGGGCAGGGTACGACACCGGGGAGCTGTTTTTT. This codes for CASSLRAGYDTGELFF.

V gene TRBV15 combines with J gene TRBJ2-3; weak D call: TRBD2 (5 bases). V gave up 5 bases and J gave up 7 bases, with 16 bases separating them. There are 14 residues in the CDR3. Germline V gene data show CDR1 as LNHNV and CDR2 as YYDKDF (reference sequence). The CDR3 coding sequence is TGTGCCACCAGCCGCGGAGGCACGGAAAATACGCAGTATTTT. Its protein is CATSRGGTENTQYF.

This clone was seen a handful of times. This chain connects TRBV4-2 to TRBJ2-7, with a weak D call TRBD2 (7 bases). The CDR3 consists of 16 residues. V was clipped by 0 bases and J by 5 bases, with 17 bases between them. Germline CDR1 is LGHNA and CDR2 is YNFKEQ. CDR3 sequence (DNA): TGTGCCAGCAGCCAAGAAGGGGGGGGCCGTCCCGACGAGCAGTACTTC. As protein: CASSQEGGGRPDEQYF.

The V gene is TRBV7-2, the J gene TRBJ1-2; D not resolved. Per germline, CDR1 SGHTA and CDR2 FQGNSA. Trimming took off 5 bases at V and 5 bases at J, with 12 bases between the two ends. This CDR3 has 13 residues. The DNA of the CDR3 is TGTGCCAGCAGCCAGTGGGGAGGTTATGGCTACACCTTC. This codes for CASSQWGGYGYTF.

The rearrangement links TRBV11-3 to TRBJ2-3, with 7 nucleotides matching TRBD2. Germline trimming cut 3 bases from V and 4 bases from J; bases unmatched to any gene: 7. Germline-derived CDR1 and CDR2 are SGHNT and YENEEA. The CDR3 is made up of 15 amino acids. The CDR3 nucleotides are TGTGCCAGCAGCTTGGCGGGAGTAGGCCCAGATACGCAGTATTTT. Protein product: CASSLAGVGPDTQYF. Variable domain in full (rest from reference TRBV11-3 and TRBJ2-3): EAGVVQSPRYKIIEKKQPVAFWCNPISGHNTLYWYLQNLGQGPELLIRYENEEAVDDSQLPKDRFSAERLKGVDSTLKIQPAELGDSAVYLCASSLAGVGPDTQYFGPGTRLTVL.

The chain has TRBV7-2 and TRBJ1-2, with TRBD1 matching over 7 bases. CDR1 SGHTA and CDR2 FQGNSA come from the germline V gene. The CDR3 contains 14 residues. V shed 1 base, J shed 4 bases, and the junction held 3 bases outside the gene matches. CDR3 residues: CASSLGGQPYGYTF. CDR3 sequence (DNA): TGTGCCAGCAGCTTAGGGGGACAGCCCTATGGCTACACCTTC.

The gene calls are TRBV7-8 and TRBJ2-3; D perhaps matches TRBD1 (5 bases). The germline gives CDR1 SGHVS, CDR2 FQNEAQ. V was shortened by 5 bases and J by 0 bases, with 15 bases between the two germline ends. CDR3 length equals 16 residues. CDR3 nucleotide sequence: TGTGCCAGCAGCCTCACTACAGGAGAAAGCACAGATACGCAGTATTTT. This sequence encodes CASSLTTGESTDTQYF.

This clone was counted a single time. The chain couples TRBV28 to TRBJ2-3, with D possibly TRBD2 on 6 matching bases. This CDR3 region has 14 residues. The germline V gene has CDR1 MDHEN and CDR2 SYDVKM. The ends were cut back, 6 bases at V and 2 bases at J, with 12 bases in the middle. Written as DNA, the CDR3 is TGTGCCAGCAGCTCCGTAGCGGCCACAGATACGCAGTATTTT. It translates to CASSSVAATDTQYF.

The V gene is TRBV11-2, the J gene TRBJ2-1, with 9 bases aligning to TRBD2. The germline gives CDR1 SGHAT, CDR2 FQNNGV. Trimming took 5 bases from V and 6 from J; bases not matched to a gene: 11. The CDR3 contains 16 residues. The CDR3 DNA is TGTGCCAGCAGCCCCGGTGGGCTAGCGGGGACCAATGAGCAGTTCTTC. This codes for CASSPGGLAGTNEQFF.

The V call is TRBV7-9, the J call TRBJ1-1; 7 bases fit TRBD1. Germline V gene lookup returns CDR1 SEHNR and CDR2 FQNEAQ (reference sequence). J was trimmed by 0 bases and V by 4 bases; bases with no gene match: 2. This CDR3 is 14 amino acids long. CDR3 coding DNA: TGTGCCAGCAGCTGGGGACAGATGAACACTGAAGCTTTCTTT. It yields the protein CASSWGQMNTEAFF.

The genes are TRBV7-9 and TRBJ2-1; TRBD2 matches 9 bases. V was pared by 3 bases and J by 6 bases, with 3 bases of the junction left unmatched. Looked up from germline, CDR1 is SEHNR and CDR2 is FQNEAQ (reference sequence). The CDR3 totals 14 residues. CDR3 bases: TGTGCCAGCAGCTTGCGGGGGGGAGTCAATGAGCAGTTCTTC. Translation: CASSLRGGVNEQFF.

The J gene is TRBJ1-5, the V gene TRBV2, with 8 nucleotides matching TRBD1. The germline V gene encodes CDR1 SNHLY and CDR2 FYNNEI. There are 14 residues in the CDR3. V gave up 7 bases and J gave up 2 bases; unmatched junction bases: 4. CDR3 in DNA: TGTGCCAGCAACATGGGACAGGGCAATCAGCCCCAGCATTTT. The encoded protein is CASNMGQGNQPQHF.